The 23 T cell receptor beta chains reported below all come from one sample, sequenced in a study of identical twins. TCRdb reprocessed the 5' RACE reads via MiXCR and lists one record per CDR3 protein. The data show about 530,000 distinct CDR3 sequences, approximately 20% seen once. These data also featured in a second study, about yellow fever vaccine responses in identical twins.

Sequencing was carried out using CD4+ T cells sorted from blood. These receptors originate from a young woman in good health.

CDR3 DNA: TGTGCCAGCAGTAAGACCGTGGGTAGGGGTCCCTACGAGCAGTACTTC. Encoded protein: CASSKTVGRGPYEQYF. J is TRBJ2-7 and V is TRBV28; possibly TRBD1 for D (5 bases). The CDR3 consists of 16 residues. The V and J ends lost 5 bases and 2 bases respectively, with 19 bases between them. Per germline, CDR1 MDHEN and CDR2 SYDVKM. Variable domain in full (rest from reference TRBV28 and TRBJ2-7): DVKVTQSSRYLVKRTGEKVFLECVQDMDHENMFWYRQDPGLGLRLIYFSYDVKMKEKGDIPEGYSVSREKKERFSLILESASTNQTSMYLCASSKTVGRGPYEQYFGPGTRLTVT.

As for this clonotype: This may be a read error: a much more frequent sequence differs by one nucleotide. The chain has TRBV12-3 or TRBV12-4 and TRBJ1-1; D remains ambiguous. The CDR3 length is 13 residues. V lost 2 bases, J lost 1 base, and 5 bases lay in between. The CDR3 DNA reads TGTGCCAGCAGTTTAATGGCGAACACTGAAGCTTTCTTT. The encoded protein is CASSLMANTEAFF.

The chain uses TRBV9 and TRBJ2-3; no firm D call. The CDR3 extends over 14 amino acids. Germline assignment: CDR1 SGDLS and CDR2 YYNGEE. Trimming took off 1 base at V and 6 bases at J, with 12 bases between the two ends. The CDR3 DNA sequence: TGTGCCAGCAGCGTATCTGGTCGTGAGGATACGCAGTATTTT. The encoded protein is CASSVSGREDTQYF. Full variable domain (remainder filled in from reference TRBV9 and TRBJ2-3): DSGVTQTPKHLITATGQRVTLRCSPRSGDLSVYWYQQSLDQGLQFLIQYYNGEERAKGNILERFSAQQFPDLHSELNLSSLELGDSALYFCASSVSGREDTQYFGPGTRLTVL.

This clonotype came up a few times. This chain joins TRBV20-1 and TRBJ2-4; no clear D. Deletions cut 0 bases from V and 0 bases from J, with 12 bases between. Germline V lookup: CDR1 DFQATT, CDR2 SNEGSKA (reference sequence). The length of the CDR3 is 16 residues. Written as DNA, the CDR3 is TGCAGTGCTAGAGATCTTATGGGTTTAGCCAAAAACATTCAGTACTTC. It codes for CSARDLMGLAKNIQYF.

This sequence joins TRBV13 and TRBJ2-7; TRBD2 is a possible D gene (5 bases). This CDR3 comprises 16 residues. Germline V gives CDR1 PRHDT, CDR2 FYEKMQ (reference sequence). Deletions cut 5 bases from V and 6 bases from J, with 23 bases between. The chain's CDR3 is CASSRDLNSKRGEQYF. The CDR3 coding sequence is TGTGCCAGCAGCCGCGATCTCAATTCAAAACGGGGCGAGCAGTACTTC.

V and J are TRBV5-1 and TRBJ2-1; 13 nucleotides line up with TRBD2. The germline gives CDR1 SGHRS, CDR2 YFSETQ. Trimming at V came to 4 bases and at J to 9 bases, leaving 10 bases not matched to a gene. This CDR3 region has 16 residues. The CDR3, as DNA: TGCGCCAGCAGCCGGACGGGACTAGCGGGATCGGGTGAGCAGTTCTTC. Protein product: CASSRTGLAGSGEQFF.

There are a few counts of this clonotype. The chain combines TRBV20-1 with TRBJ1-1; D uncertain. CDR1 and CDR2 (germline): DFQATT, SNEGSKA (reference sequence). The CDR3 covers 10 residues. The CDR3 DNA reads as TGCAGGGCTCTATACACTGAAGCTTTCTTT. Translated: CRALYTEAFF.

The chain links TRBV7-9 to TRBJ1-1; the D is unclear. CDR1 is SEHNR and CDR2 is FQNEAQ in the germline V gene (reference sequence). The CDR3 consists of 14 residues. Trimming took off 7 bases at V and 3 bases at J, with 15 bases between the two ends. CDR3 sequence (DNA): TGTGCCAGCACCCCCGCCCTTAGAGACACTGAAGCTTTCTTT. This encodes CASTPALRDTEAFF.

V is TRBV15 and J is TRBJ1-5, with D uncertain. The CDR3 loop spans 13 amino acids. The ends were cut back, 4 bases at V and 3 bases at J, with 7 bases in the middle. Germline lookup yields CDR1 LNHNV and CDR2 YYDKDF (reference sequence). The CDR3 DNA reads TGTGCCACCAGCACAGGCCCCAATCAGCCCCAGCATTTT. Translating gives CATSTGPNQPQHF.

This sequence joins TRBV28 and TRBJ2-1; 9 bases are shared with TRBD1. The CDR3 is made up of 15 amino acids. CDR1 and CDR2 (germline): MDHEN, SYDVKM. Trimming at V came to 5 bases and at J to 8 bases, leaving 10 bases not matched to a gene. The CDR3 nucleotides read TGTGCCAGCAGTCCCCGGGGGACAGGGCTGGATGAGCAGTTCTTC. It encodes CASSPRGTGLDEQFF.

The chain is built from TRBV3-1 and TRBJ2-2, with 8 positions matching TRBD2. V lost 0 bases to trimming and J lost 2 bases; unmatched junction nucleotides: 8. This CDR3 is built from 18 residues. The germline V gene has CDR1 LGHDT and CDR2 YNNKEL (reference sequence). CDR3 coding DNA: TGTGCCAGCAGCCAAGAGCGAGGGGGACTAGTAAACACCGGGGAGCTGTTTTTT. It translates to CASSQERGGLVNTGELFF.

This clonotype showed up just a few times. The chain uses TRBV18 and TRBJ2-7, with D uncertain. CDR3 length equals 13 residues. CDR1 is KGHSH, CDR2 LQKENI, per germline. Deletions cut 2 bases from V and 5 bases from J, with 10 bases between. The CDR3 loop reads CASSPALGNEQYF. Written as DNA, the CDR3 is TGTGCCAGCTCACCAGCATTAGGGAACGAGCAGTACTTC.

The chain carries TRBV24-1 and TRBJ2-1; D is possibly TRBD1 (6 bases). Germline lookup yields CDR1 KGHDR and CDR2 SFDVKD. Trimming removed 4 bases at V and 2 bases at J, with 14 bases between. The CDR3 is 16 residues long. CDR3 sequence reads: CATSDPGQSAYNEQFF. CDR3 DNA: TGTGCCACCAGTGACCCCGGACAGAGTGCCTACAATGAGCAGTTCTTC.

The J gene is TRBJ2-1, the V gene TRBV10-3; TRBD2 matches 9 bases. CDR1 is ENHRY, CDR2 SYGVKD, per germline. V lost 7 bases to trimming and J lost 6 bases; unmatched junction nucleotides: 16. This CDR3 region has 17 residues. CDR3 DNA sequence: TGTGCCATCACCATCGACCGTGGGCTAGCGGGACCCAATGAGCAGTTCTTC. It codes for CAITIDRGLAGPNEQFF.

CDR3: CSVGNPGNEQFF. The CDR3 coding sequence is TGCAGCGTTGGAAACCCAGGGAATGAGCAGTTCTTC. This chain connects TRBV29-1 to TRBJ2-1; tentative D call: TRBD1 (5 bases). The CDR3 extends over 12 amino acids. The germline gives CDR1 SQVTM, CDR2 ANQGSEA. With 4 bases removed from V and 7 bases from J, the gap between germline ends came to 11 bases.

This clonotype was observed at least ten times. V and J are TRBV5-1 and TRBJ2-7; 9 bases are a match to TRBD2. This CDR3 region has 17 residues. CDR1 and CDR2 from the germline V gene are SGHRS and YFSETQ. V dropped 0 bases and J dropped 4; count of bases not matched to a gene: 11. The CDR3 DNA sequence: TGCGCCAGCAGCTTGGGAGCGGGTAGCGGGGGAGAATACGAGCAGTACGTC. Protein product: CASSLGAGSGGEYEQYV.

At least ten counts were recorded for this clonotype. The CDR3 DNA is TGTGCCAGCAGTTACGGGGATACGCAGTATTTT. It yields the protein CASSYGDTQYF. V usage is TRBV6-5 and J usage is TRBJ2-3; D is unresolved. The V end was cut by 2 bases, the J end by 6 bases, with 3 bases between. CDR3 size: 11 residues. Germline loops: CDR1 MNHEY, CDR2 SVGAGI.

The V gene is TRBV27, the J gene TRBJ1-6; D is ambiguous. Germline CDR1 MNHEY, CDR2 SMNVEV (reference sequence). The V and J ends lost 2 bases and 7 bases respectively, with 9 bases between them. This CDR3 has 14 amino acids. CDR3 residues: CASSLLGWNSPLHF. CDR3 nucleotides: TGTGCCAGCAGTTTACTGGGCTGGAATTCACCCCTCCACTTT.

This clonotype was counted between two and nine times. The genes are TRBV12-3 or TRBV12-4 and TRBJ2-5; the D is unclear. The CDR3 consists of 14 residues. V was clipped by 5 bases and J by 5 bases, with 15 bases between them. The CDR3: CASSPPTPRETQYF. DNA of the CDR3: TGTGCCAGCAGTCCCCCAACTCCCCGGGAGACCCAGTACTTC.

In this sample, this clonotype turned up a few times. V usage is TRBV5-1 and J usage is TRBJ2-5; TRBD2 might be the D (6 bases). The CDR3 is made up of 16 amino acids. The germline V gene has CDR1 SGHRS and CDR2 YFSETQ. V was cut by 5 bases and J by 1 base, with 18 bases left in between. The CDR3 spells CASSPGGTGPQETQYF. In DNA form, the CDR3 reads TGCGCCAGCAGTCCGGGTGGGACTGGCCCCCAAGAGACCCAGTACTTC.

In DNA form, the CDR3 reads TGTGCCAGCAGCTTACCGGGACAGGCGTCCTACGAGCAGTACTTC. Its translation is CASSLPGQASYEQYF. The gene calls are TRBV7-9 and TRBJ2-7; 8 bases map to TRBD1. The V and J ends lost 2 bases and 1 base, in that order; junction bases with no gene match: 4. Germline values: CDR1 SEHNR, CDR2 FQNEAQ (reference sequence). The CDR3 covers 15 residues.

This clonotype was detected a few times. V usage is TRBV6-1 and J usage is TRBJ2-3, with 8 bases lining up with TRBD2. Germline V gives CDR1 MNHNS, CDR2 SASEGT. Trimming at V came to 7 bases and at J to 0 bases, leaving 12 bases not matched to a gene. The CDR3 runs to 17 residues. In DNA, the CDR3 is TGTGCCAGCAAGGGGCGGGGGGACCCTTCTAGCACAGATACGCAGTATTTT. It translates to CASKGRGDPSSTDTQYF.

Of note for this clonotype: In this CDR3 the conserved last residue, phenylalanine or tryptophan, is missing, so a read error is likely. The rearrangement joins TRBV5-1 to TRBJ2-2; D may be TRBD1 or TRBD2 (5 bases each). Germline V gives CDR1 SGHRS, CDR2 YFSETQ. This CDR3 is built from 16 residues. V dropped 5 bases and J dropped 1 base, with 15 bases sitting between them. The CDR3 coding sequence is TGCGCCAGCAGGGACTTCGACAGAAAGAACACCGGGGAGCTGTTTTCT. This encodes CASRDFDRKNTGELFS.